A selection of T cell receptor beta chains follows, all from one sample in a study of cytomegalovirus exposure and HLA in healthy donors. Assay: immunoSEQ multiplex PCR; the TCRdb copy retains only in-frame clones and omits some. The sample includes 200,000 to 250,000 clones, approximately 85% of them seen just once. The sequencing sample was made of PBMCs. The receptors come from a girl under 10 years old in good health and CMV-seronegative. The CDR3 runs from the conserved cysteine through the conserved F or W. The D gene is left open where the match is weak. Not all rows give a size; the values are once, few, many and, for expanded clones, a class.

V gene	J gene	clone size	D gene	CDR3 protein	CDR3 DNA
TRBV27	TRBJ2-7	NA	NA	CASSETGLPYEQYF	TGTGCCAGCAGTGAAACAGGGCTCCCCTACGAGCAGTACTTC
TRBV6-6	TRBJ1-6	NA	TRBD1	CASSSRQGDNSPLHF	TGTGCCAGCAGTTCACGACAGGGCGATAATTCACCCCTCCACTTT
TRBV9	TRBJ1-1	NA	NA	CASSVDTTALDPEAFF	TGTGCCAGCAGCGTAGATACGACAGCCTTGGACCCTGAAGCTTTCTTT
TRBV11-3	TRBJ2-7	NA	TRBD1	CASSQRDRETYEQYF	TGTGCCAGCAGCCAAAGGGACAGGGAGACATACGAGCAGTACTTC
TRBV6-1	TRBJ2-7	NA	NA	CASCSGSSYEQYF	TGTGCCAGCTGTAGCGGCAGCTCCTACGAGCAGTACTTC
TRBV10-3	TRBJ1-1	NA	NA	CAISESAGVPEAFF	TGTGCCATCAGTGAGTCCGCGGGGGTCCCTGAAGCTTTCTTT
TRBV19	TRBJ2-1	NA	TRBD2	CASSSLGTSGRRFNEQFF	TGTGCCAGTAGTTCATTAGGGACTAGCGGGCGTAGGTTCAATGAGCAGTTCTTC
TRBV14	TRBJ1-2	NA	TRBD1	CASSPSPDRGYGYTF	TGTGCCAGCAGCCCATCCCCGGACAGGGGCTATGGCTACACCTTC
TRBV4-1	TRBJ2-7	NA	TRBD2	CASSPRLAGETPYEQYF	TGCGCCAGCAGCCCCCGACTAGCGGGAGAGACCCCCTACGAGCAGTACTTC
TRBV30	TRBJ1-1	NA	NA	CAWSVLAEAFF	TGTGCCTGGAGTGTACTTGCTGAAGCTTTCTTT
TRBV10-3	TRBJ1-1	few	NA	CAISKGGTEAFF	TGTGCCATCAGCAAGGGAGGGACTGAAGCTTTCTTT
TRBV11-2	TRBJ2-1	NA	TRBD2	CASSLAGGVYNEQFF	TGTGCCAGCAGCTTAGCGGGGGGGGTTTACAATGAGCAGTTCTTC
TRBV5-6	TRBJ2-1	NA	NA	CASSLRDTYNEQFF	TGTGCCAGCAGCTTGCGGGACACCTACAATGAGCAGTTCTTC
TRBV2	TRBJ2-3	NA	NA	CASSAGGPFTDTQYF	TGTGCCAGCAGTGCCGGGGGGCCCTTCACAGATACGCAGTATTTT